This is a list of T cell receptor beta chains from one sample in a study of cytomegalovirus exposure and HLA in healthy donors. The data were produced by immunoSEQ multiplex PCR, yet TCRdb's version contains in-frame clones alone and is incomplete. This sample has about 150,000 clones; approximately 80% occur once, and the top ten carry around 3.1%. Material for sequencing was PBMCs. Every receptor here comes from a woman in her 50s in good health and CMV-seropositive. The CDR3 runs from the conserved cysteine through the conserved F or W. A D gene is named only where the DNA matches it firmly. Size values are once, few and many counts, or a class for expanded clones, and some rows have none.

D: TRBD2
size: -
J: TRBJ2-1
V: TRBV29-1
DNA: TGCAGCGTTTGGGGACTAGCGGCCTACAATGAGCAGTTCTTC
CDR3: CSVWGLAAYNEQFF

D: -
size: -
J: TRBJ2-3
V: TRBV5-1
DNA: TGCGCCAGCAGCGGGGGGGCAGCCCGGGATACGCAGTATTTT
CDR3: CASSGGAARDTQYF

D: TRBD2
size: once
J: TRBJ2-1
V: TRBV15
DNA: TGTGCCACCAGCAGAGGCGGCGGGAGATCCCACAATGAGCAGTTCTTC
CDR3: CATSRGGGRSHNEQFF

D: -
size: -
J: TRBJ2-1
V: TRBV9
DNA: TGTGCCAGCAGCGTCCGGGAACTAGCCCCCAATGAGCAGTTCTTC
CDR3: CASSVRELAPNEQFF

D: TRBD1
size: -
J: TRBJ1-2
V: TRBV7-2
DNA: TGTGCCAGCAGCTTACCGACAGGGGGCACCTATGGCTACACCTTC
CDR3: CASSLPTGGTYGYTF

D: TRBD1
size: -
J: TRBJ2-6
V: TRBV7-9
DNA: TGTGCCAGCAGTGGGACAGGGGTTCCCTCTGGGGCCAACGTCCTGACTTTC
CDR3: CASSGTGVPSGANVLTF

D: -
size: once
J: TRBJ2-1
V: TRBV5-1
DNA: TGCGCCAGCAGCTTTTTTGGCTCGTACAATGAGCAGTTCTTC
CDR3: CASSFFGSYNEQFF

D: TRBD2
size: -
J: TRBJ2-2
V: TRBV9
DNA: TGTGCCAGCAGCGTTCTTAGCGGGGGTAACACCGGGGAGCTGTTTTTT
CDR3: CASSVLSGGNTGELFF

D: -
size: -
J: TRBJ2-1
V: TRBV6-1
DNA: TGTGCCAGCCTTCCACTAGTTGGGAATGAGCAGTTCTTC
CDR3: CASLPLVGNEQFF

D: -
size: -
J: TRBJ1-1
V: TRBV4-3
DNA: TGCGCCAGCAGCCAAGATAAAGGAGGGAACACTGAAGCTTTCTTT
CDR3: CASSQDKGGNTEAFF

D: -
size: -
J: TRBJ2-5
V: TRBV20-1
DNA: TGCAGTGCTAGAGGCGCGACCCAGTACTTC
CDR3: CSARGATQYF

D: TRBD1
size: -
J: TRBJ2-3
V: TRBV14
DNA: TGTGCCAGCAGCCAAGATAAAGGGACAGGGACTTCAGATACGCAGTATTTT
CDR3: CASSQDKGTGTSDTQYF

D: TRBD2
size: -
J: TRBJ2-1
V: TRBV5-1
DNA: TGCGCCAGCAGCTTGGGACTAGCGGGGGGGCGGAATGAGCAGTTCTTC
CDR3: CASSLGLAGGRNEQFF

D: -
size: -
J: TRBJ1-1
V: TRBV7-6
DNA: TGTGCCAGCAGCTTAAGGGGGGGCACTGAGGCTTTCTTT
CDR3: CASSLRGGTEAFF

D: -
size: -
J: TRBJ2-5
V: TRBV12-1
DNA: TGTGCCAGCAGCTTTGTAGCGGGGACACAAGAGACCCAGTACTTC
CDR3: CASSFVAGTQETQYF

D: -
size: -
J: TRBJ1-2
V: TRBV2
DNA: TGTGCCAGCAATCAGGGGAACTATGGCTACACCTTC
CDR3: CASNQGNYGYTF

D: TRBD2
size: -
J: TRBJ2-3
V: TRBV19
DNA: TGTGCCAGTAGCAAGACTAGCGGGAGAATCGCCCCAGATACGCAGTATTTT
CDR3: CASSKTSGRIAPDTQYF

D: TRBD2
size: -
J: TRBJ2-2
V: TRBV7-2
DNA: TGTGCCAGCAGCCCGCTGACTAGCTTGAACACCGGGGAGCTGTTTTTT
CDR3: CASSPLTSLNTGELFF

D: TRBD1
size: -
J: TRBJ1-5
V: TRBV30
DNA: TGTGCCTGGAGTCACAGGGGGAATCAGCCCCAGCATTTT
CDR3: CAWSHRGNQPQHF

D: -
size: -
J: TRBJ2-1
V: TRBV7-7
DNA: TGTGCTAGCAGCCCAGGCTTAGGAGGTGAGCAGTTCTTC
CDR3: CASSPGLGGEQFF

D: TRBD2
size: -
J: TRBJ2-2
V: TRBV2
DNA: TGTGCCAGCTCCAAGCGGGAGGGCACCGGGGAGCTGTTTTTT
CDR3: CASSKREGTGELFF

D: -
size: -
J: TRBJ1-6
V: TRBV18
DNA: TGTGCCAGCTCACCCTCGGCAGTAAGCGGTTCACCCCTCCACTTT
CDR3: CASSPSAVSGSPLHF

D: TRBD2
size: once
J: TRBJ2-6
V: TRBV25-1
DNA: TGTGCCAGCAGTGAGACTAGCGGGGGGCCTGGGGCCAACGTCCTGACTTTC
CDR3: CASSETSGGPGANVLTF

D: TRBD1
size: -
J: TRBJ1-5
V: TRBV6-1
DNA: TGTGCCAGCAGTGGGACAGGGCAGTACCTCTATAGCAATCAGCCCCAGCATTTT
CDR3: CASSGTGQYLYSNQPQHF

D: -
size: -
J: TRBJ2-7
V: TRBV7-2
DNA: TGTGCCAGCACCTATGTCGGGTTTCCCTACGAGCAGTACTTC
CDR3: CASTYVGFPYEQYF

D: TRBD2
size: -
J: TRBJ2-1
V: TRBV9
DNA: TGTGCCAGCAGCATAATGACTAGCGGGGGGAAGAATGAGCAGTTCTTC
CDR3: CASSIMTSGGKNEQFF

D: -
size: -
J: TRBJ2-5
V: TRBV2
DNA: TGTGCCAGCAGCTGGACCCCAGGCCAGGGGACCCAGTACTTC
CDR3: CASSWTPGQGTQYF

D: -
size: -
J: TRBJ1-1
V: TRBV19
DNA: TGTGCCAGTACCCAATGGACCAGGACTGGGCCTACAATGAACACTGAAGCTTTCTTT
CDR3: CASTQWTRTGPTMNTEAFF

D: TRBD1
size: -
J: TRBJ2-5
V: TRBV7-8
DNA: TGTGCCAGCAGCTATTGGGACAGGGGAGAGACCCAGTACTTC
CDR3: CASSYWDRGETQYF

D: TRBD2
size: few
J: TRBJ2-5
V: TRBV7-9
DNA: TGTGCCAGCAGCTTAGCTGGGGGGGAGGAGACCCAGTACTTC
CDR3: CASSLAGGEETQYF

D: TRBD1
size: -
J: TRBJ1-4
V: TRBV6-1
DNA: TGTGCCAGCATGGACAGGGGTAGGGAGGATGAAAAACTGTTTTTT
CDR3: CASMDRGREDEKLFF

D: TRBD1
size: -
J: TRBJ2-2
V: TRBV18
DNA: TGTGCCAGCTCCCCTCGACAGGGAACGAACACCGGGGAGCTGTTTTTT
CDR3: CASSPRQGTNTGELFF

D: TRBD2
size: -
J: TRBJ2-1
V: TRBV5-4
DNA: TGTGCCAGCACCCTTAGCGGGGGGGGGCTCAATGAGCAGTTCTTC
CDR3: CASTLSGGGLNEQFF

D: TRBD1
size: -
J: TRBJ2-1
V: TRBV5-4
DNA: TGTGCCAGCAGCTACGGGGACAGAAGAGACAATGAGCAGTTCTTC
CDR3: CASSYGDRRDNEQFF

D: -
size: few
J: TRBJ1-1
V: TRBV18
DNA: TGTGCCAGCTCACCAGCGGGCGGGCAGACAGAAGCTTTCTTT
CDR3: CASSPAGGQTEAFF

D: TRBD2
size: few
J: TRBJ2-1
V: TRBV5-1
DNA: TGCGCCAGCAGCTTGGAGTCGGGAGGGCTAGATGAGCAGTTCTTC
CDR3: CASSLESGGLDEQFF

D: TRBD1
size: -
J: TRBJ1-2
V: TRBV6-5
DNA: TGTGCCAGCAGTTACCCCCAGGGGGTCAGTGGCTACACCTTC
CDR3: CASSYPQGVSGYTF

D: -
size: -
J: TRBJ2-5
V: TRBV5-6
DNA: TGTGCCAGCAGCTGGGCTGGGAGAGCGGACCAAGAGACCCAGTACTTC
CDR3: CASSWAGRADQETQYF

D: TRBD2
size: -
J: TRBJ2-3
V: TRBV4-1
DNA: TGCGCCAGCAGCCAAGATCGTGGACTAGGAGAGCAAGATACGCAGTATTTT
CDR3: CASSQDRGLGEQDTQYF

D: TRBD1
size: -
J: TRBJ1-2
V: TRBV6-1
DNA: TGTGCCAGCAGTGAAGCGACAGGGACAGGCTCCTATGGCTACACCTTC
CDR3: CASSEATGTGSYGYTF

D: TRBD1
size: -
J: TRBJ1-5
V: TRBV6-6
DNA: TGTGCCAGCAGTCCGACAGGGGGTAGCAATCAGCCCCAGCATTTT
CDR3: CASSPTGGSNQPQHF

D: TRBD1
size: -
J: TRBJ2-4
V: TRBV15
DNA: TGTGCCACCAGCCCAGGGGGCAAAAACATTCAGTACTTC
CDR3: CATSPGGKNIQYF

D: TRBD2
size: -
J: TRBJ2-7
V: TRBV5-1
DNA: TGCGCCAGCAGCGGGGGACTAGTACTCGAGCAGTACTTC
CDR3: CASSGGLVLEQYF

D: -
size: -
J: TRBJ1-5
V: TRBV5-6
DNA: TGTGCCAGCAGCTATACAGGGAATCAGCCCCAGCATTTT
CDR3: CASSYTGNQPQHF